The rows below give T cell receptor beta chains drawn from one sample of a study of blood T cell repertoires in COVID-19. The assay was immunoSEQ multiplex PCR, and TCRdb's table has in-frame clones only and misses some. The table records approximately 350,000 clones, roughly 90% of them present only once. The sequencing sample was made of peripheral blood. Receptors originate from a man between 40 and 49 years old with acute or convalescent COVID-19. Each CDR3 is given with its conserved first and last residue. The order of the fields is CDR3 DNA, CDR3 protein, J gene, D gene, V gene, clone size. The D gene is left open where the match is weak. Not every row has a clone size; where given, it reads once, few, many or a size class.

TGTGCCAGCATGAGGACAGGGGTTGCCGAGCAGTACTTC,CASMRTGVAEQYF,TRBJ2-7,TRBD1,TRBV6-5,NA
TGTGCCAGCAGCAAAAGGGGACTAGCGGGGAACACCGGGGAGCTGTTTTTT,CASSKRGLAGNTGELFF,TRBJ2-2,TRBD2,TRBV14,NA
TGTGCCAGCAGCCAAGTCTACGAGACCCAGTACTTC,CASSQVYETQYF,TRBJ2-5,NA,TRBV4-2,NA
TGTGCCAGCAGCTTAGTTCGGGGAAGCGCTGAAGCTTTCTTT,CASSLVRGSAEAFF,TRBJ1-1,NA,TRBV7-9,few
TGCGCCAGCAGCTTGGCCGCGGTAGGGACTAGCGGGAGACCCTACAATGAGCAGTTCTTC,CASSLAAVGTSGRPYNEQFF,TRBJ2-1,TRBD2,TRBV5-1,once
TGTGCCAGCAGCCTCGACAGGGTAGGAAACACCATATATTTT,CASSLDRVGNTIYF,TRBJ1-3,TRBD1,TRBV7-9,NA
TGTGCCAGCAGTCCCAGACAGAGCTATGGCTACACCTTC,CASSPRQSYGYTF,TRBJ1-2,NA,TRBV6-5,NA
TGCGCCAGCAGCTTGGAAGGCAGGGATGAGCAGTACTTC,CASSLEGRDEQYF,TRBJ2-7,NA,TRBV5-1,NA
TGTGCCAGCTCACGGGAAGGGGCAGGGAGGCGCAATCAGCCCCAGCATTTT,CASSREGAGRRNQPQHF,TRBJ1-5,NA,TRBV18,NA
TGTGCCAGCAGCTCAAACGACAGGGGTAGCTATGGCTACACCTTC,CASSSNDRGSYGYTF,TRBJ1-2,TRBD1,TRBV7-3,NA
TGTGCCAGCAGCTTGGCAGGGGGTAGCAACTATGGCTACACCTTC,CASSLAGGSNYGYTF,TRBJ1-2,TRBD1,TRBV5-4,NA
TGTGCCAGCAGCAAGCGGGAGGGCGGGGAGCTGTTTTTT,CASSKREGGELFF,TRBJ2-2,TRBD2,TRBV6-5,NA
TGTGCCAGCAGTGGGTCTAGCGGGAGCACAGATACGCAGTATTTT,CASSGSSGSTDTQYF,TRBJ2-3,TRBD2,TRBV6-4,many
TGCAGCGTTTCGGCTAGCGGCTACGAGCAGTACTTC,CSVSASGYEQYF,TRBJ2-7,TRBD2,TRBV29-1,NA
TGTGCCAGCAGCCCGAGAAAATCTGGGAAGGGGGCAGCTACCTCCTACGAGCAGTACTTC,CASSPRKSGKGAATSYEQYF,TRBJ2-7,TRBD1,TRBV4-2,NA
TGTGCCAGCAGTTATGGCGGAAACAATGAGCAGTTCTTC,CASSYGGNNEQFF,TRBJ2-1,NA,TRBV6-5,NA
TGTGCCAGCAGTCAATCGGACAGGGCAAGAAACTATGGCTACACCTTC,CASSQSDRARNYGYTF,TRBJ1-2,TRBD1,TRBV28,NA
TGTGCCAGCACGTTGGACAGGGGGAGGACAGATACGCAGTATTTT,CASTLDRGRTDTQYF,TRBJ2-3,TRBD1,TRBV7-9,NA
TGTGCCAGCAACCCGCGGGGGTGGAATGAGCAGTTCTTC,CASNPRGWNEQFF,TRBJ2-1,TRBD2,TRBV9,NA
TGTGCCAGCAGCCAATCCTCCGGGACTAGCTCCTACGAGCAGTACTTC,CASSQSSGTSSYEQYF,TRBJ2-7,TRBD2,TRBV11-2,NA
TGTGCCAGCACACAAGCCGGAGATGGCTACACCTTC,CASTQAGDGYTF,TRBJ1-2,NA,TRBV6-5,NA
TGCGCCAGCAGCCACAGATCTCAGGGGGGAGGCCAGCCCCAGCATTTT,CASSHRSQGGGQPQHF,TRBJ1-5,TRBD1,TRBV4-1,few
TGTGCCAGCAGCCATACAGGGGGCGTCTACGAGCAGTACTTC,CASSHTGGVYEQYF,TRBJ2-7,TRBD1,TRBV7-2,NA
TGCGCCAGCAGTGAGGGCTCACCCCTCCACTTT,CASSEGSPLHF,TRBJ1-6,NA,TRBV10-2,NA
TGTGCCAGCAGTGACTCTCTCCGGGGTGGTTTCAATGAGCAGTTCTTC,CASSDSLRGGFNEQFF,TRBJ2-1,NA,TRBV6-4,NA
TGTGCCAGCAGCCAAAAGACTAGTTTCTCCTACGAGCAGTACTTC,CASSQKTSFSYEQYF,TRBJ2-7,NA,TRBV4-2,NA
TGTGCCAGCAGCTTAATGACTGGAAACACTGAAGCTTTCTTT,CASSLMTGNTEAFF,TRBJ1-1,NA,TRBV7-3,NA
TGCAGCGTTGAAGATCGTTTGCGGACAGGGGGCATAATCGGTAGGGATCAGCCCCAGCATTTT,CSVEDRLRTGGIIGRDQPQHF,TRBJ1-5,TRBD1,TRBV29-1,NA
TGTGCCAGTAGTTGGCAGATTTTTAACTATGGCTACACCTTC,CASSWQIFNYGYTF,TRBJ1-2,NA,TRBV19,NA
TGTGCCATCAGTGCAAGGGGGAGCTCAGCTAACTATGGCTACACCTTC,CAISARGSSANYGYTF,TRBJ1-2,NA,TRBV10-3,NA
TGTGCCAGCACCCCCCGCAGCGCCAGCTCCTACGAGCAGTACTTC,CASTPRSASSYEQYF,TRBJ2-7,NA,TRBV2,NA
TGTGCCAGCAGTACCGACAGGGGGAGCAGCGGCTACACCTTC,CASSTDRGSSGYTF,TRBJ1-2,TRBD1,TRBV6-6,once
TGTGCCAGCAGCGGACTAGCGGGAGGGCCAGAACTCCCTAACGAGCAGTACTTC,CASSGLAGGPELPNEQYF,TRBJ2-7,TRBD2,TRBV2,NA
TGTGCCAGCAGCACCCGGACAGACGGCGAGCAGTACTTC,CASSTRTDGEQYF,TRBJ2-7,NA,TRBV9,NA
TGTGCCAGCAGCGTAACAGCCCTAAGGAATTCACCCCTCCACTTT,CASSVTALRNSPLHF,TRBJ1-6,NA,TRBV9,NA
TGTGCCAGCAGCTCGGGCGGGACAGGTCTTTCACCCCTCCACTTT,CASSSGGTGLSPLHF,TRBJ1-6,TRBD1,TRBV7-6,NA
TGTGCCAGCAGCTTAGCGGCCGCCTTGGTAGCGGGGGATACGCAGTATTTT,CASSLAAALVAGDTQYF,TRBJ2-3,TRBD2,TRBV7-9,NA
TGTGCCAGCAGCCCCGGACAGGTGGGCACTGAAGCTTTCTTT,CASSPGQVGTEAFF,TRBJ1-1,TRBD1,TRBV9,NA
TGTGCCAGCACCATGGGGACAGCTAACAATCAGCCCCAGCATTTT,CASTMGTANNQPQHF,TRBJ1-5,TRBD1,TRBV27,NA
TGTGCCAGCAGTGGACAGGGGCGGACTGAAGCTTTCTTT,CASSGQGRTEAFF,TRBJ1-1,TRBD1,TRBV12-3/TRBV12-4,NA
TGTGCCAGCAGTTTACCCGGGGGTTGGGCTGAAGCTTTCTTT,CASSLPGGWAEAFF,TRBJ1-1,NA,TRBV28,NA
TGTGCCAGCGGAGTGGGACAGGTTGAAGCTTTCTTT,CASGVGQVEAFF,TRBJ1-1,TRBD1,TRBV27,NA
TGTGCCAGCAGCTTATATCTCAGGGGGCCTTCTTCCTACGAGCAGTACTTC,CASSLYLRGPSSYEQYF,TRBJ2-7,TRBD1,TRBV5-6,few
TGTGCCAGTCTCCCCACGGGACAGGCATCCTACGAGCAGTACTTC,CASLPTGQASYEQYF,TRBJ2-7,TRBD1,TRBV19,NA
TGTGCCAGCAGTGAAGAAAATGGGAGCCCCCAACATTTT,CASSEENGSPQHF,TRBJ1-5,NA,TRBV6-1,NA
TGTGCCAGCAGCCTGACTAGCGGAGCCTACGAGCAGTACTTC,CASSLTSGAYEQYF,TRBJ2-7,TRBD2,TRBV7-2,NA
TGTGCCAGCAGCGTAGGAGGGGGCCGCAATCAGCCCCAGCATTTT,CASSVGGGRNQPQHF,TRBJ1-5,TRBD1,TRBV9,NA
TGTGCCAGCAGTTTATCGGCAGGGTTGGGCTATGGCTACACCTTC,CASSLSAGLGYGYTF,TRBJ1-2,NA,TRBV27,NA
TGCGCCAGCAGACTCCCCATCGATGGGACAGGGGTCAACGAGCAGTACTTC,CASRLPIDGTGVNEQYF,TRBJ2-7,TRBD1,TRBV5-1,once
TGTGCCAGCAGCTTAGATTCACAGGGGGCTGGAAATTCACCCCTCCACTTT,CASSLDSQGAGNSPLHF,TRBJ1-6,TRBD1,TRBV13,once
TGTGCCAGCAGCTTATTCGCGGGAGGCCTCAATGAGCAGTTCTTC,CASSLFAGGLNEQFF,TRBJ2-1,TRBD2,TRBV7-9,NA
TGTGCCAGCAGCCGCGGGAGGGACCAATACGAGCAGTACTTC,CASSRGRDQYEQYF,TRBJ2-7,TRBD2,TRBV11-2,NA